These 26 T cell receptor beta chains were all obtained from the same sample, sequenced in a study of cytomegalovirus exposure and HLA in healthy donors. 60 Vbeta and 13 Jbeta primers were used in PCR. The data were produced by immunoSEQ multiplex PCR, yet TCRdb's version contains in-frame clones alone and is incomplete. The repertoire holds 95,000 to 150,000 clones, with roughly four fifths as singletons. The sequencing input was PBMCs. The receptors here all came from a woman between 50 and 59 years old in good health and CMV-seropositive.

This rearrangement joins TRBV25-1 to TRBJ2-7; D not resolved. Germline-derived CDR1 and CDR2 are MGHDK and SYGVNS. The CDR3 is 14 residues long. V shed 10 bases and J shed 2 bases, with 18 bases lying between them. The CDR3 sequence: CATSSNYQTYEQYF. In DNA form, the CDR3 reads TGTGCCACCTCTTCGAACTATCAGACCTACGAGCAGTACTTC.

J is TRBJ1-5 and V is TRBV19, with a tentative D call TRBD1 (6 bases). This CDR3 has 13 residues. V was cut by 5 bases and J by 7 bases, with 12 bases left in between. The germline V gene has CDR1 LNHDA and CDR2 SQIVND (reference sequence). The CDR3 loop reads CASSSHREQPQHF. The CDR3 DNA follows: TGTGCCAGTAGTTCCCACAGGGAGCAGCCCCAGCATTTT. The complete variable domain, with remaining parts taken from reference TRBV19 and TRBJ1-5, reads DGGITQSPKYLFRKEGQNVTLSCEQNLNHDAMYWYRQDPGQGLRLIYYSQIVNDFQKGDIAEGYSVSREKKESFPLTVTSAQKNPTAFYLCASSSHREQPQHFGDGTRLSIL.

The chain uses TRBV7-6 and TRBJ2-4; 7 bases match TRBD1. This CDR3 has 15 residues. From germline, CDR1 is SGHVS and CDR2 FNYEAQ. The ends lost 6 bases at V and 8 bases at J; junction bases unmatched: 13. DNA for the CDR3: TGTGCCAGCAGTCAACGACAGGGCCAGAGGGACATTCAGTACTTC. Amino acids: CASSQRQGQRDIQYF.

This clone appeared a single time. The V and J genes are TRBV2 and TRBJ2-5; no clear D gene. Germline V gene sequence: CDR1 SNHLY, CDR2 FYNNEI. The CDR3 consists of 13 residues. Trimming left V 6 bases short and J 3 bases short, with 11 bases between. CDR3 bases: TGTGCCAGCAGCCCCAGGTGGGAAGAGACCCAGTACTTC. This codes for CASSPRWEETQYF.

The J gene is TRBJ1-4, the V gene TRBV7-9; D is unclear. The germline V and J ends were trimmed by 2 bases and 3 bases, with 7 bases remaining between them. The germline CDR1 and CDR2 sequences are SEHNR and FQNEAQ (reference sequence). This CDR3 has 14 amino acids. In DNA, the CDR3 is TGTGCCAGCAGCTTATTTGGAGCTAATGAAAAACTGTTTTTT. The encoded protein is CASSLFGANEKLFF.

The chain carries TRBV19 and TRBJ1-1, with 7 bases fitting TRBD1. The ends lost 5 bases at V and 5 bases at J; junction bases unmatched: 11. The CDR3 is 15 amino acids. Germline V CDR1 and CDR2: LNHDA, SQIVND (reference sequence). The CDR3 here is CASSRNRDSGTEAFF. For the CDR3, the DNA is TGTGCCAGTAGTCGAAACCGGGACAGCGGAACTGAAGCTTTCTTT.

The gene calls are TRBV5-1 and TRBJ1-4; D perhaps matches TRBD1 (6 bases). V gave up 4 bases and J gave up 2 bases, with 9 bases separating them. CDR1 is SGHRS and CDR2 is YFSETQ in the germline V gene. This CDR3 comprises 14 residues. CDR3 coding DNA: TGCGCCAGCAGCCGGACAGCCACTAATGAAAAACTGTTTTTT. It codes for CASSRTATNEKLFF. Complete variable domain (other parts from reference TRBV5-1 and TRBJ1-4): KAGVTQTPRYLIKTRGQQVTLSCSPISGHRSVSWYQQTPGQGLQFLFEYFSETQRNKGNFPGRFSGRQFSNSRSEMNVSTLELGDSALYLCASSRTATNEKLFFGSGTQLSVL.

This clone came up a few times. The chain uses TRBV7-8 and TRBJ1-1; D perhaps matches TRBD1 (6 bases). The CDR3 sequence is 15 residues long. The V gene's germline CDR1 is SGHVS and CDR2 FQNEAQ. V dropped 0 bases and J dropped 1 base, with 9 bases sitting between them. The CDR3 DNA sequence: TGTGCCAGCAGCTTAGCGGGACACGGGAACACTGAAGCTTTCTTT. Protein: CASSLAGHGNTEAFF.

This chain's CDR3 is CASSPLTGSLNSPLHF. The CDR3 nucleotides read TGTGCCAGCAGCCCCCTCACCGGGAGTCTTAATTCACCCCTCCACTTT. The V gene is TRBV5-6, the J gene TRBJ1-6; the D is unclear. Germline V gives CDR1 SGHDT, CDR2 YYEEEE. The CDR3 runs to 16 residues. The germline V and J ends were trimmed by 4 bases and 6 bases, with 17 bases remaining between them.

The genes are TRBV5-1 and TRBJ2-7; weak D call: TRBD1 (6 bases). V was shortened by 2 bases and J by 3 bases, with 18 bases between the two germline ends. CDR3 length: 16 amino acids. From germline, CDR1 is SGHRS and CDR2 YFSETQ. The chain's CDR3 is CASSFFKGTTFYEQYF. The CDR3 DNA is TGCGCCAGCAGCTTTTTTAAAGGGACAACTTTCTACGAGCAGTACTTC. The whole variable domain, remainder taken from reference TRBV5-1 and TRBJ2-7, is KAGVTQTPRYLIKTRGQQVTLSCSPISGHRSVSWYQQTPGQGLQFLFEYFSETQRNKGNFPGRFSGRQFSNSRSEMNVSTLELGDSALYLCASSFFKGTTFYEQYFGPGTRLTVT.

This sequence joins TRBV7-8 and TRBJ1-3, with D unresolved. CDR1 and CDR2 from the germline V gene are SGHVS and FQNEAQ. Trimming cost V 2 bases and J 0 bases, with 14 bases left between them. This CDR3 has 17 residues. The CDR3 region has the DNA TGTGCCAGCAGCTTAACCCAACAGCTATCCTCTGGAAACACCATATATTTT. This codes for CASSLTQQLSSGNTIYF.

The CDR3 coding sequence is TGTGCCAGCAGTTCGTGGGGACTCACTAATGAAAAACTGTTTTTT. Translating gives CASSSWGLTNEKLFF. The chain links TRBV5-8 to TRBJ1-4; TRBD1 might be the D (5 bases). The CDR3 has 15 amino acids. Germline CDR1 and CDR2: SGHTS and YDEGEE. The V and J ends lost 5 bases and 2 bases respectively, with 13 bases between them.

V gene TRBV5-1 combines with J gene TRBJ2-3; 9 bases align to TRBD2. V dropped 1 base and J dropped 0; count of bases not matched to a gene: 9. Germline V gene lookup returns CDR1 SGHRS and CDR2 YFSETQ. This CDR3 comprises 18 residues. The CDR3 DNA follows: TGCGCCAGCAGCTTGAGAGCGGGGGGATTAACTAGCACAGATACGCAGTATTTT. The encoded protein is CASSLRAGGLTSTDTQYF.

CDR3 residues: CASSQTGTRRYNEQFF. The CDR3 nucleotides read TGCGCCAGCAGCCAAACCGGGACTAGACGCTACAATGAGCAGTTCTTC. The V and J genes are TRBV4-1 and TRBJ2-1; 8 bases are shared with TRBD2. The CDR3 sequence is 16 residues long. V gave up 2 bases and J gave up 3 bases; unmatched junction bases: 6. Germline-derived CDR1 and CDR2 are MGHRA and YSYEKL.

V and J are TRBV18 and TRBJ2-5; the match to TRBD1 covers 9 bases. The germline V gene encodes CDR1 KGHSH and CDR2 LQKENI. The V and J ends lost 1 base and 4 bases, in that order; junction bases with no gene match: 10. The CDR3 covers 17 residues. The CDR3 loop is CASSPLPVQGAGETQYF. In DNA, the CDR3 is TGTGCCAGCTCACCACTCCCCGTACAGGGGGCAGGAGAGACCCAGTACTTC. Variable domain in full (rest from reference TRBV18 and TRBJ2-5): NAGVMQNPRHLVRRRGQEARLRCSPMKGHSHVYWYRQLPEEGLKFMVYLQKENIIDESGMPKERFSAEFPKEGPSILRIQQVVRGDSAAYFCASSPLPVQGAGETQYFGPGTRLLVL.

A note on this clone: Other DNA sequences in this specimen translate into the identical CDR3. The chain uses TRBV27 and TRBJ1-5; 7 nucleotides agree with TRBD1. Germline V gene sequence: CDR1 MNHEY, CDR2 SMNVEV (reference sequence). Trimming took 5 bases from V and 4 from J; bases not matched to a gene: 8. The CDR3 spans 15 residues. The CDR3 coding sequence is TGTGCCAGCAGTCCACTGGACAGGCTTAATCAGCCCCAGCATTTT. Its protein is CASSPLDRLNQPQHF.

On this clone itself: At the DNA level, this CDR3 is encoded by other sequences in the same sample as well. The chain recombines TRBV27 with TRBJ1-4; TRBD1 might be the D (6 bases). This CDR3 region has 14 residues. V gave up 2 bases and J gave up 5 bases, with 9 bases separating them. CDR1 is MNHEY and CDR2 is SMNVEV in the germline V gene (reference sequence). The CDR3 reads CASSLAGGNEKLFF. The CDR3 DNA reads as TGTGCCAGCAGTTTAGCGGGGGGCAATGAAAAACTGTTTTTT.

The chain joins TRBV7-6 to TRBJ2-5, with D perhaps matching TRBD2 (5 bases). Looked up from germline, CDR1 is SGHVS and CDR2 is FNYEAQ. CDR3 length: 13 amino acids. The ends were cut back, 7 bases at V and 3 bases at J, with 12 bases in the middle. CDR3 loop: CASTRRGEETQYF. The CDR3 nucleotides read TGTGCCAGCACCCGACGGGGTGAAGAGACCCAGTACTTC. Variable domain in full (rest from reference TRBV7-6 and TRBJ2-5): GAGVSQSPRYKVTKRGQDVALRCDPISGHVSLYWYRQALGQGPEFLTYFNYEAQQDKSGLPNDRFSAERPEGSISTLTIQRTEQRDSAMYRCASTRRGEETQYFGPGTRLLVL.

The V call is TRBV5-1, the J call TRBJ2-6; D is perhaps TRBD1 (5 bases). V was shortened by 0 bases and J by 4 bases, with 5 bases between the two germline ends. The CDR3 covers 14 residues. The germline V gene has CDR1 SGHRS and CDR2 YFSETQ. The CDR3 bases are TGCGCCAGCAGCTTGGGACAGGGGGCCAACGTCCTGACTTTC. The encoded protein is CASSLGQGANVLTF.

The V call is TRBV7-9, the J call TRBJ1-2; D gene unclear. The CDR3 has 13 amino acids. Trimming pared 1 base from V and 4 bases from J, leaving 7 bases between. CDR1 SEHNR and CDR2 FQNEAQ come from the germline V gene (reference sequence). CDR3 sequence: CASSLVQSYGYTF. The CDR3 bases are TGTGCCAGCAGCTTAGTACAGAGCTATGGCTACACCTTC.

J is TRBJ2-1 and V is TRBV6-5, with unresolved D. The CDR3 length is 15 residues. The germline V gene has CDR1 MNHEY and CDR2 SVGAGI. The V gene lost 2 bases and the J gene lost 3 bases, with 11 bases spanning the gap. The CDR3 spells CASSYVAAGYNEQFF. In DNA, the CDR3 is TGTGCCAGCAGTTACGTGGCAGCAGGCTACAATGAGCAGTTCTTC.

The V and J genes are TRBV7-9 and TRBJ1-4; no clear D gene. This CDR3 has 13 residues. V was cut by 6 bases and J by 8 bases, with 13 bases left in between. Germline V gene data show CDR1 as SEHNR and CDR2 as FQNEAQ (reference sequence). The CDR3 region has the DNA TGTGCCAGCAGTCTCGGGTTGGCGGAAAAACTGTTTTTT. Translated: CASSLGLAEKLFF.

This chain links TRBV4-1 with TRBJ1-2; no firm D call. Trimming pared 3 bases from V and 5 bases from J, leaving 22 bases between. The germline CDR1 and CDR2 sequences are MGHRA and YSYEKL. This CDR3 has 17 amino acids. This chain's CDR3 is CASSHPTFVVNNYGYTF. In nucleotides, the CDR3 is TGCGCCAGCAGCCATCCGACATTCGTGGTGAATAATTATGGCTACACCTTC.

J is TRBJ2-5 and V is TRBV28; D call uncertain. The germline V gene encodes CDR1 MDHEN and CDR2 SYDVKM. The CDR3 spans 14 residues. With 5 bases removed from V and 1 base from J, the gap between germline ends came to 11 bases. As DNA, the CDR3 is TGTGCCAGCAGTCTCGACATATCCCAAGAGACCCAGTACTTC. This translates into CASSLDISQETQYF.

This chain joins TRBV12-5 and TRBJ2-4; 8 bases match TRBD1. V was pared by 10 bases and J by 0 bases, with 2 bases of the junction left unmatched. Germline V CDR1 and CDR2: LGHNT, FRNRAP. The CDR3 length is 13 residues. CDR3 DNA sequence: TGTGCTAACAGGGGGGTAGCCAAAAACATTCAGTACTTC. Amino acid sequence: CANRGVAKNIQYF.

This clone was detected only a few times. This sequence joins TRBV27 and TRBJ2-7, with a possible D match to TRBD1 (6 bases). CDR3 length: 15 amino acids. Germline V CDR1 and CDR2: MNHEY, SMNVEV (reference sequence). V shed 6 bases and J shed 2 bases, with 17 bases lying between them. For the CDR3, the DNA is TGTGCCAGCAGCCAAACAGGGTCTAAAGCCTACGAGCAGTACTTC. This sequence encodes CASSQTGSKAYEQYF.